Following are 5 T cell receptor beta chains from one sample sequenced in a study of T cell responses to AZD1222 COVID-19 vaccine (dated by TCRdb to about 2021). The library was prepared using the immunoSEQ multiplex PCR assay. The immuneACCESS repertoire file appears here via TCRdb, limited to in-frame rearrangements. These files lack a portion of the clones; in checked studies, under half of the deficit traces to unresolved V genes, and the cause of the others is not known. This sample comprises 95,000 to 100,000 clones, 91% of them detected only once. The top ten constitute just over 8% of the sample. Reading the label with the study, this specimen's time point is: about 28 days (+/-7) after the second vaccine dose. The material was peripheral blood, obtained 28 days after the second AZD1222 dose. These receptors all stem from an adult who received the AZD1222 COVID-19 vaccine.

This clone was seen more than once but under ten times. This chain connects TRBV7-9 to TRBJ2-1; weak D call: TRBD1 (6 bases). Germline V gene sequence: CDR1 SEHNR, CDR2 FQNEAQ (reference sequence). Trimming pared 5 bases from V and 7 bases from J, leaving 15 bases between. This CDR3 contains 14 residues. The CDR3: CASSSGSGDNEQFF. The CDR3 DNA is TGTGCCAGCAGCAGCGGCTCAGGGGATAATGAGCAGTTCTTC.

The count of this clone is one. This chain uses TRBV24-1 with TRBJ2-2; TRBD1 might be the D (6 bases). The CDR3 has 14 residues. The V gene lost 7 bases and the J gene lost 3 bases, with 11 bases spanning the gap. The germline gives CDR1 KGHDR, CDR2 SFDVKD. The CDR3: CATRGGEDTGELFF. CDR3 DNA sequence: TGTGCCACCAGAGGGGGTGAGGACACCGGGGAGCTGTTTTTT.

The chain links TRBV7-3 to TRBJ2-2; TRBD1 matches at 7 bases. Germline V gene data show CDR1 as SGHTA and CDR2 as FQGTGA. The ends lost 2 bases at V and 5 bases at J; junction bases unmatched: 5. The CDR3 consists of 15 residues. CDR3 protein: CASSLFQGDTGELFF. CDR3 sequence (DNA): TGTGCCAGCAGCTTATTTCAGGGGGATACCGGGGAGCTGTTTTTT. Drawing the rest from reference TRBV7-3 and TRBJ2-2, the complete variable domain is GAGVSQTPSNKVTEKGKYVELRCDPISGHTALYWYRQSLGQGPEFLIYFQGTGAADDSGLPNDRFFAVRPEGSVSTLKIQRTERGDSAVYLCASSLFQGDTGELFFGEGSRLTVL.

The chain employs TRBV14 and TRBJ2-1; TRBD2 agrees at 8 bases. The ends lost 4 bases at V and 3 bases at J; junction bases unmatched: 5. Germline loops: CDR1 SGHDN, CDR2 FVKESK. The CDR3 is 15 amino acids. CDR3 residues: CASSRLARSYNEQFF. The CDR3 nucleotides are TGTGCCAGCAGCCGACTAGCGCGGAGCTACAATGAGCAGTTCTTC.

The chain joins TRBV28 to TRBJ2-3; D uncertain. Trimming left V 8 bases short and J 10 bases short, with 22 bases between. Germline CDR1 and CDR2: MDHEN and SYDVKM. This CDR3 contains 14 residues. The CDR3 DNA follows: TGTGCCAGCGCATCGGCAGGCCGCGGTCAAGCGCAGTATTTT. This codes for CASASAGRGQAQYF.